Listed here are 16 T cell receptor beta chains from one sample, sequenced in a study of shared clonotypes between healthy human individuals. The method was immunoSEQ multiplex PCR; TCRdb's version includes in-frame clones alone and lacks a portion of them. The data show about 2 million clones, with roughly 94% seen just once and 0.1% to 0.15% held by the top ten. The specimen sequenced was naive CD4+ T cells sorted from blood. Documented subset: CD45RA+ positively selected. These receptors originate from a young man in good health.

The V and J genes are TRBV4-1 and TRBJ2-1; the D gene could be TRBD1 or TRBD2 (5 bases each). In germline, CDR1 is MGHRA, CDR2 YSYEKL. The V end lost 5 bases, the J end lost 7 bases, and 15 bases lay between the germline ends. CDR3 length equals 14 residues. The CDR3 coding sequence is TGCGCCAGCAGCAACCGGGGCCTCGGAAATGAGCAGTTCTTC. Protein product: CASSNRGLGNEQFF.

This clone is a singleton in its sample. This sequence joins TRBV2 and TRBJ1-5; D possibly corresponds to TRBD1 (5 bases). This CDR3 contains 15 residues. CDR1 SNHLY and CDR2 FYNNEI come from the germline V gene. Trimming stripped 11 bases from V and 4 bases from J, with 21 bases between. The CDR3 nucleotides read TGTGCCGGGTCAACTGACAGAACTTGGAATCAGCCCCAGCATTTT. Its translation is CAGSTDRTWNQPQHF. Full variable domain (missing parts from reference TRBV2 and TRBJ1-5): EPEVTQTPSHQVTQMGQEVILRCVPISNHLYFYWYRQILGQKVEFLVSFYNNEISEKSEIFDDQFSVERPDGSNFTLKIRSTKLEDSAMYFCAGSTDRTWNQPQHFGDGTRLSIL.

The chain combines TRBV6-1 with TRBJ2-7; 8 nucleotides line up with TRBD2. This CDR3 is built from 18 residues. The trim removed 2 bases at V and 4 bases at J, leaving 16 bases unmatched. Per the germline V gene, CDR1 is MNHNS and CDR2 is SASEGT. CDR3 sequence reads: CASSESGGQQGISYEQYF. Here the CDR3 DNA reads TGTGCCAGCAGTGAATCGGGGGGGCAACAGGGAATTAGTTACGAGCAGTACTTC.

The gene calls are TRBV5-1 and TRBJ1-5, with D possibly being TRBD1 (6 bases). Trimming cost V 2 bases and J 3 bases, with 12 bases left between them. CDR1 and CDR2 (germline): SGHRS, YFSETQ. The CDR3 sequence is 15 residues long. The CDR3 loop reads CASSLSEGVNQPQHF. In DNA form, the CDR3 reads TGCGCCAGCAGCTTAAGTGAGGGGGTCAATCAGCCCCAGCATTTT.

The chain uses TRBV7-3 and TRBJ2-2; D gene unclear. The CDR3 consists of 13 residues. In germline, CDR1 is SGHTA, CDR2 FQGTGA. Trimming took off 5 bases at V and 0 bases at J, with 4 bases between the two ends. As DNA, the CDR3 is TGTGCCAGCAGCCCCACGAACACCGGGGAGCTGTTTTTT. Protein: CASSPTNTGELFF. Together with reference TRBV7-3 and TRBJ2-2, the CDR3 gives the full variable domain: GAGVSQTPSNKVTEKGKYVELRCDPISGHTALYWYRQSLGQGPEFLIYFQGTGAADDSGLPNDRFFAVRPEGSVSTLKIQRTERGDSAVYLCASSPTNTGELFFGEGSRLTVL.

The V and J genes are TRBV2 and TRBJ2-3; possible D gene TRBD2, 5 bases. V was pared by 8 bases and J by 2 bases, with 17 bases between. The CDR3 sequence is 15 residues long. CDR1 and CDR2 from the germline V gene are SNHLY and FYNNEI. The CDR3 loop is CASLSHYSDTDTQYF. The CDR3, as DNA: TGTGCCAGCCTTTCCCATTATAGCGACACAGATACGCAGTATTTT.

The chain couples TRBV28 to TRBJ1-5, with D tentatively TRBD1 (5 bases). Trimming shortened V by 2 bases and J by 0 bases, and 11 bases separated the two germline ends. This CDR3 has 16 amino acids. Germline CDR1 is MDHEN and CDR2 is SYDVKM. CDR3 DNA sequence: TGTGCCAGCAGTTTAGAAGGGGTCCTTAGCAATCAGCCCCAGCATTTT. This translates into CASSLEGVLSNQPQHF.

The V and J genes are TRBV9 and TRBJ1-6; 10 positions match TRBD1. V lost 3 bases, J lost 8 bases, and 5 bases stayed unmatched. This CDR3 is built from 15 residues. The germline V gene has CDR1 SGDLS and CDR2 YYNGEE. CDR3 bases: TGTGCCAGCAGCGGGGGACAGGGGCTCGATTCACCCCTCCACTTT. Its translation is CASSGGQGLDSPLHF.

A note on this clone: One junction end disagrees with the germline gene, perhaps due to a read error. This chain connects TRBV7-7 to TRBJ2-3; 8 bases agree with TRBD1. The CDR3 has 18 amino acids. The germline V gene encodes CDR1 SSHAT and CDR2 FNYEAQ (reference sequence). The CDR3 DNA reads as TGTGCTAGCAGCTCGCCGGGACAGGATCTTCGGGCCACAGATACGCAGTATTTT. It encodes CASSSPGQDLRATDTQYF.

The CDR3 DNA sequence: TGTGCCAGCAGCTTTTCACTAGCGGGGCTCCAAGAGACCCAGTACTTC. It translates to CASSFSLAGLQETQYF. The chain links TRBV7-9 to TRBJ2-5, with 10 bases fitting TRBD2. CDR1 SEHNR and CDR2 FQNEAQ come from the germline V gene (reference sequence). V lost 3 bases to trimming and J lost 1 base; unmatched junction nucleotides: 5. The CDR3 has 16 residues. Together with reference TRBV7-9 and TRBJ2-5, the CDR3 gives the full variable domain: DTGVSQNPRHKITKRGQNVTFRCDPISEHNRLYWYRQTLGQGPEFLTYFQNEAQLEKSRLLSDRFSAERPKGSFSTLEIQRTEQGDSAMYLCASSFSLAGLQETQYFGPGTRLLVL.

The rearrangement links TRBV7-9 to TRBJ1-5; no reliable D call. Germline assignment: CDR1 SEHNR and CDR2 FQNEAQ (reference sequence). This CDR3 region has 18 residues. The V and J ends lost 0 bases and 1 base respectively, with 16 bases between them. CDR3 bases: TGTGCCAGCAGCTTAGCGCTTTCTGCACCTGGGAGCAATCAGCCCCAGCATTTT. This gives the protein CASSLALSAPGSNQPQHF.

This chain uses TRBV14 with TRBJ2-7; tentatively, D is TRBD2 (6 bases). CDR1 and CDR2 (germline): SGHDN, FVKESK. The CDR3 has 15 residues. With 3 bases removed from V and 1 base from J, the gap between germline ends came to 13 bases. CDR3 sequence reads: CASSHGGFGSYEQYF. CDR3 bases: TGTGCCAGCAGCCACGGAGGGTTTGGGTCCTACGAGCAGTACTTC.

The V gene is TRBV10-3, the J gene TRBJ1-1, with 10 positions matching TRBD1. This CDR3 is built from 16 residues. V lost 0 bases, J lost 0 bases, and 1 base stayed unmatched. CDR1 is ENHRY, CDR2 SYGVKD, per germline. The CDR3 sequence is CAISESGQGMNTEAFF. The DNA for the CDR3 is TGTGCCATCAGTGAGTCGGGACAGGGGATGAACACTGAAGCTTTCTTT.

This clone was picked up one time. The chain employs TRBV19 and TRBJ2-7; D may be TRBD1 (5 bases). Trimming stripped 5 bases from V and 7 bases from J, with 12 bases between. Germline V gives CDR1 LNHDA, CDR2 SQIVND (reference sequence). The CDR3 extends over 12 amino acids. This CDR3 is CASSPGQREQYF. The CDR3 DNA reads as TGTGCCAGTAGTCCAGGGCAACGAGAGCAGTACTTC.

The sample holds one count of this clone. This chain links TRBV19 with TRBJ1-1, with D uncertain. Germline assignment: CDR1 LNHDA and CDR2 SQIVND (reference sequence). This CDR3 has 14 amino acids. The V end was cut by 7 bases, the J end by 0 bases, with 12 bases between. The CDR3 nucleotides are TGTGCCAGTAACCCAAAGCGGGTGAACACTGAAGCTTTCTTT. As protein: CASNPKRVNTEAFF. The full variable domain, completed using reference TRBV19 and TRBJ1-1, is DGGITQSPKYLFRKEGQNVTLSCEQNLNHDAMYWYRQDPGQGLRLIYYSQIVNDFQKGDIAEGYSVSREKKESFPLTVTSAQKNPTAFYLCASNPKRVNTEAFFGQGTRLTVV.

This chain joins TRBV6-6 and TRBJ1-5, with D perhaps matching TRBD1 (5 bases). V was trimmed by 7 bases and J by 6 bases, leaving 19 bases between them. Germline V gene data show CDR1 as MNHNY and CDR2 as SVGAGI (reference sequence). The CDR3 consists of 15 residues. CDR3 nucleotides: TGTGCCAGCACTCGGGACTGGGGTGAGGGTCAGCCCCAGCATTTT. Residues: CASTRDWGEGQPQHF.